These 27 T cell receptor beta chains were sequenced from one sample in a study of blood T cell repertoires in COVID-19. Generated by immunoSEQ multiplex PCR, the TCRdb table keeps only in-frame clones and is missing some. The sample contains some 180,000 clones, approximately 79% of which appear only once. Sequencing was done on a sample of PBMCs or T cells enriched from blood (not recorded which). The receptor set was obtained from a woman aged 55-70 years with acute COVID-19.

The chain links TRBV9 to TRBJ2-3; 10 bases match TRBD2. Germline trimming cut 3 bases from V and 2 bases from J; bases unmatched to any gene: 9. Germline loops: CDR1 SGDLS, CDR2 YYNGEE. This CDR3 has 17 residues. CDR3 sequence (DNA): TGTGCCAGCAGCGGTCCCCCGGGACTAGCGAACACAGATACGCAGTATTTT. This codes for CASSGPPGLANTDTQYF.

This clone appeared once. CDR3 sequence reads: CASSWDRGYIQYF. CDR3 DNA: TGTGCCAGCAGTTGGGACAGGGGGTACATTCAGTACTTC. V usage is TRBV6-2 or TRBV6-3 and J usage is TRBJ2-4, with 11 positions matching TRBD1. Per the germline V gene, CDR1 is MNHEY and CDR2 is SVGEGT. After removal of 4 bases from V and 8 bases from J, the junction contained 1 base not matched to a gene. This CDR3 comprises 13 residues.

V is TRBV6-5 and J is TRBJ2-3, with 8 positions matching TRBD2. Germline CDR1 and CDR2: MNHEY and SVGAGI. CDR3 length: 15 residues. With 7 bases clipped from V and 6 bases from J, the junction kept 12 bases outside the gene matches. In DNA, the CDR3 is TGTGCCAGCATGGACCCGGGACTAGGGTTGGATACGCAGTATTTT. Translated, it gives CASMDPGLGLDTQYF.

For the CDR3, the DNA is TGTGCCAGCAGCTCAACAGGCGGCAGAGGCTACGAGCAGTACTTC. Translating it yields CASSSTGGRGYEQYF. The chain uses TRBV7-6 and TRBJ2-7; D perhaps matches TRBD1 (5 bases). The CDR3 spans 15 residues. CDR1 and CDR2 (germline): SGHVS, FNYEAQ. V gave up 4 bases and J gave up 3 bases, with 16 bases separating them. The variable domain in full, completed from reference TRBV7-6 and TRBJ2-7, reads GAGVSQSPRYKVTKRGQDVALRCDPISGHVSLYWYRQALGQGPEFLTYFNYEAQQDKSGLPNDRFSAERPEGSISTLTIQRTEQRDSAMYRCASSSTGGRGYEQYFGPGTRLTVT.

The genes are TRBV24-1 and TRBJ2-1, with D possibly matching TRBD1 (6 bases). V lost 2 bases and J 3 bases, leaving 10 bases between the germline ends. The CDR3 totals 15 residues. In germline, CDR1 is KGHDR, CDR2 SFDVKD. The CDR3 is CATSDSGRGYNEQFF. The DNA of the CDR3 is TGTGCCACCAGTGATTCCGGCAGGGGCTACAATGAGCAGTTCTTC.

The chain joins TRBV12-3 or TRBV12-4 to TRBJ1-2, with 7 bases identical to TRBD1. The CDR3 consists of 12 residues. V lost 3 bases to trimming and J lost 6 bases; unmatched junction nucleotides: 1. CDR3 DNA sequence: TGTGCCAGCAGTTTCACAGGGGATGGCTACACCTTC. It is translated as CASSFTGDGYTF.

The chain has TRBV19 and TRBJ2-1; tentative D call: TRBD2 (5 bases). Trimming shortened V by 0 bases and J by 4 bases, and 22 bases separated the two germline ends. The CDR3 length is 19 residues. The V gene's germline CDR1 is LNHDA and CDR2 SQIVND (reference sequence). CDR3 DNA sequence: TGTGCCAGTAGTATAGATCGGAGAGGGCGCCTCATCTCGTACAATGAGCAGTTCTTC. Protein product: CASSIDRRGRLISYNEQFF.

This chain uses TRBV6-5 with TRBJ2-7; the D gene is possibly TRBD1 (6 bases). V was clipped by 7 bases and J by 2 bases, with 12 bases between them. Germline V gives CDR1 MNHEY, CDR2 SVGAGI. The CDR3 covers 13 residues. CDR3 loop: CASNRDLPYEQYF. DNA for the CDR3: TGTGCCAGCAACAGGGACCTCCCCTACGAGCAGTACTTC.

The chain carries TRBV12-3 or TRBV12-4 and TRBJ1-2, with D perhaps matching TRBD1 (5 bases). CDR3 size: 13 residues. V lost 6 bases and J 5 bases, leaving 13 bases between the germline ends. CDR3 coding DNA: TGTGCCAGCAGATTTGGAGGGGCGTATGGCTACACCTTC. Translation gives CASRFGGAYGYTF.

This chain joins TRBV5-4 and TRBJ1-2; 10 bases agree with TRBD1. V trimming: 1 base; J trimming: 6 bases; junction bases outside the gene matches: 9. The V gene's germline CDR1 is SGHNT and CDR2 YYREEE (reference sequence). This CDR3 is 16 amino acids long. Here the CDR3 reads CASSLLGQGVGDGYTF. CDR3 coding DNA: TGTGCCAGCAGCTTGCTCGGACAGGGGGTTGGCGATGGCTACACCTTC.

The chain has TRBV5-1 and TRBJ2-5; TRBD2 is a possible D gene (6 bases). Germline CDR1 is SGHRS and CDR2 is YFSETQ. V was cut by 1 base and J by 5 bases, with 15 bases left in between. This CDR3 region has 15 residues. The CDR3 loop is CASSLLDGSRETQYF. The DNA of the CDR3 is TGCGCCAGCAGCTTGTTAGACGGGAGCAGGGAGACCCAGTACTTC.

The chain uses TRBV29-1 and TRBJ1-2; the D is unclear. There are 12 residues in the CDR3. CDR1 and CDR2 (germline): SQVTM, ANQGSEA. Trimming shortened V by 3 bases and J by 8 bases, and 13 bases separated the two germline ends. The CDR3: CSVEPNPYGYTF. In nucleotides, the CDR3 is TGCAGCGTTGAGCCCAACCCCTACGGCTACACCTTC.

The chain combines TRBV4-3 with TRBJ1-1; 7 bases line up with TRBD1. The germline V gene encodes CDR1 LGHNA and CDR2 YSLEER. The CDR3 is 16 residues long. V lost 4 bases to trimming and J lost 2 bases; unmatched junction nucleotides: 10. CDR3 DNA sequence: TGCGCCAGCAGCCGAACTCGGGACAGCTTAAACACTGAAGCTTTCTTT. This encodes CASSRTRDSLNTEAFF.

This chain links TRBV24-1 with TRBJ2-7; D might be TRBD2 (5 bases). The V end lost 5 bases, the J end lost 2 bases, and 12 bases lay between the germline ends. The CDR3 runs to 14 residues. Germline V gene sequence: CDR1 KGHDR, CDR2 SFDVKD. CDR3 in amino acids: CATSATGLAYEQYF. CDR3 nucleotide sequence: TGTGCCACCAGTGCCACCGGACTGGCCTACGAGCAGTACTTC.

The V and J genes are TRBV23-1 and TRBJ2-1, with 8 nucleotides matching TRBD2. TRBV23-1 qualifies as an ORF whose function is uncertain. There are 15 residues in the CDR3. V gave up 5 bases and J gave up 7 bases; unmatched junction bases: 10. This CDR3 is CASSSIGRVKNEQFF. In nucleotides, the CDR3 is TGCGCCAGCAGTTCGATCGGGAGGGTGAAAAATGAGCAGTTCTTC.

This rearrangement joins TRBV6-6 to TRBJ2-2; TRBD2 matches 11 bases. CDR3 size: 19 residues. V was pared by 5 bases and J by 2 bases, with 13 bases of the junction left unmatched. Germline CDR1 MNHNY, CDR2 SVGAGI (reference sequence). The CDR3 DNA reads TGTGCCAGCAGTAGATTCCGAATCCGACTAGCGGGAAACACCGGGGAGCTGTTTTTT. Protein: CASSRFRIRLAGNTGELFF.

This clone came up a few times. The chain uses TRBV21-1 and TRBJ1-3; TRBD1 was called by the table and not checked on the DNA. TRBV21-1 corresponds to a pseudogene. CDR3 size: 17 residues. The CDR3 region has the DNA TGTGCCAGCAGCAATGGCCAGGGGCTATGGGATGGAAACACCATATATTTT. Translated: CASSNGQGLWDGNTIYF.

The genes are TRBV7-8 and TRBJ2-7, with TRBD2 identical over 11 bases. The CDR3 covers 15 residues. V was clipped by 5 bases and J by 4 bases; unmatched bases: 7. Germline loops: CDR1 SGHVS, CDR2 FQNEAQ. The CDR3 protein is CASSPRLAGRYEQYV. CDR3 in DNA: TGTGCCAGCAGCCCTCGACTAGCGGGGAGATACGAGCAGTACGTC.

The chain carries TRBV10-2 and TRBJ1-4, with a tentative D call TRBD1 (5 bases). CDR1 WSHSY and CDR2 SAAADI come from the germline V gene. V lost 5 bases to trimming and J lost 7 bases, with 20 bases between them. The CDR3 runs to 16 residues. The CDR3 region is CASSRESGAGGEKLFF. The CDR3, as DNA: TGCGCCAGCAGTAGAGAAAGCGGGGCAGGAGGTGAAAAACTGTTTTTT.

V gene TRBV5-1 combines with J gene TRBJ1-5; D remains unclear. Trimming took 5 bases from V and 0 from J, leaving 9 bases between them. Germline CDR1 and CDR2: SGHRS and YFSETQ. The CDR3 is 14 residues long. The CDR3 is CASSLDYSNQPQHF. Here the CDR3 DNA reads TGCGCCAGCAGTCTAGACTATAGCAATCAGCCCCAGCATTTT.

The chain is built from TRBV11-2 and TRBJ1-1, with D possibly being TRBD1 (6 bases). Germline lookup yields CDR1 SGHAT and CDR2 FQNNGV. This CDR3 has 15 residues. V lost 4 bases, J lost 4 bases, and 16 bases lay in between. The CDR3 region is CASSYLGQSSTEAFF. For the CDR3, the DNA is TGTGCCAGCAGCTACCTTGGACAGTCGTCCACTGAAGCTTTCTTT.

The chain uses TRBV3-1 (or the pseudogene TRBV3-2) and TRBJ2-2; D possibly corresponds to TRBD1 (5 bases). There are 15 residues in the CDR3. V was shortened by 3 bases and J by 2 bases, with 10 bases between the two germline ends. Germline values: CDR1 LGHDT, CDR2 YNNKEL (reference sequence). The CDR3 region has the DNA TGTGCCAGCAGCCAGCAGGGCATCAACACCGGGGAGCTGTTTTTT. Its translation: CASSQQGINTGELFF.

The gene calls are TRBV11-2 and TRBJ1-2; TRBD1 is a possible D gene (6 bases). From germline, CDR1 is SGHAT and CDR2 FQNNGV. Trimming took off 6 bases at V and 5 bases at J, with 13 bases between the two ends. The CDR3 length is 13 residues. The CDR3: CASSSGTSYGYTF. The CDR3 DNA is TGTGCCAGCAGTTCCGGGACATCTTATGGCTACACCTTC.

Concerning this clone itself: An end of the junction differs from the germline gene, which may be a read error. This chain links TRBV3-1 (or the pseudogene TRBV3-2) with TRBJ2-3; the D is unclear. The length of the CDR3 is 12 residues. CDR1 is LGHDT and CDR2 is YNNKEL in the germline V gene (reference sequence). The CDR3 DNA sequence: TGTGCCAGCAGTCAGCCGGGTCTCCCTCCGCATTTT. It yields the protein CASSQPGLPPHF.

V usage is TRBV9 and J usage is TRBJ2-1; 7 bases are shared with TRBD2. Germline trimming cut 2 bases from V and 5 bases from J; bases unmatched to any gene: 10. Germline V lookup: CDR1 SGDLS, CDR2 YYNGEE. The CDR3 length is 16 residues. This CDR3 is CASSVGPSGANNEQFF. The DNA for the CDR3 is TGTGCCAGCAGCGTGGGTCCTAGCGGAGCCAACAATGAGCAGTTCTTC. Variable domain in full (rest from reference TRBV9 and TRBJ2-1): DSGVTQTPKHLITATGQRVTLRCSPRSGDLSVYWYQQSLDQGLQFLIQYYNGEERAKGNILERFSAQQFPDLHSELNLSSLELGDSALYFCASSVGPSGANNEQFFGPGTRLTVL.

Here the CDR3 reads CASSPLGMGREEYEQYF. CDR3 nucleotide sequence: TGTGCCAGTAGTCCACTCGGAATGGGGCGGGAGGAATACGAGCAGTACTTC. V and J are TRBV19 and TRBJ2-7; TRBD2 aligns across 8 bases. This CDR3 contains 17 residues. Germline V gene lookup returns CDR1 LNHDA and CDR2 SQIVND (reference sequence). Trimming took 5 bases from V and 4 from J; bases not matched to a gene: 16.

The CDR3 nucleotides are TGTGCCAGCAGCACGTTGACAGGGGCAGGATTCGAGCAGTACGTC. Translation gives CASSTLTGAGFEQYV. This rearrangement joins TRBV7-2 to TRBJ2-7; 8 nucleotides match TRBD1. CDR1 and CDR2 from the germline V gene are SGHTA and FQGNSA. Trimming removed 5 bases from V and 6 bases from J; junction bases left unmatched: 12. This CDR3 has 15 amino acids.